The clone carrying this T cell receptor (beta chain) has a single count. What it binds is unknown. The CDR3 covers 15 residues. Deletions cut 0 bases from V and 0 bases from J, with 7 bases between. Germline V lookup: CDR1 SGHRS, CDR2 YFSETQ. Some clones are missing from TCRdb's copy, which holds only in-frame ones; the method was immunoSEQ multiplex PCR. Among fewer than 40,000 clones listed, about 89% were seen once. The record originates from a study of regulatory dendritic cells for organ transplantation. CD4+ or CD8+ T cells were sorted as naive CD45RA+ or memory CD45RO+. Broader study findings: Among resting subsets, memory CD8+ cells contained the most alloreactive clonotypes. Mature dendritic cells appeared to drive more memory CD8+ clonal expansion than regulatory ones. Memory T cells were less diverse than naive, with memory CD8+ most oligoclonal.

Sequencing was done on a sample of naive CD8+ T cells from blood. Subset meaning: CD45RA+ naive T cells. The receptor's source is a human donor in good health. The chain carries TRBV5-1 and TRBJ2-1; D remains ambiguous. CDR3 in amino acids: CASSLARRSYNEQFF. The DNA of the CDR3 is TGCGCCAGCAGCTTGGCCCGTCGCTCCTACAATGAGCAGTTCTTC.